The entry that follows covers one T cell receptor (beta chain) sequence. These data are taken from a study of beta chain features in type 1 diabetes. Study-wide background: Sorted cells examined across all samples numbered around 110,000,000.

Expressed TCRB transcripts were sequenced, since all the RNA that had been isolated was reverse transcribed. Sequencing was performed with immunoSEQ multiplex PCR; in TCRdb, only in-frame clones are kept and a portion is missing. Of around 500,000 clones in the sample, about 32% were seen once. CDR1 and CDR2 (germline): ENHRY, SYGVKD. The CDR3 is made up of 12 amino acids. V was trimmed by 6 bases and J by 8 bases, leaving 11 bases between them. The V call is TRBV10-3, the J call TRBJ2-1; D remains ambiguous. The receptor was derived from a man younger than 30 in good health. Sequenced: naive CD4+ T cells from blood. In DNA form, the CDR3 reads TGTGCCATCAGGGGCCAGGACGATGAGCAGTTCTTC. Translating it yields CAIRGQDDEQFF.